Sequencing of this TCR beta chain was carried out in a study of blood T cells in healthy people across ages. Turning to the study itself: About one barcoded beta molecule per two T cells came from capture by template switching.

Primed by a sample-barcoded 5' primer and a J-beta primer mix, a second PCR proceeded for about 7 to 11 cycles. TCRdb reprocessed the 5' RACE reads with MiXCR, giving one entry per CDR3 protein. The sample has 1.2 million to 1.5 million distinct CDR3 sequences; almost 60% are singletons. The CDR3 has 14 amino acids. V shed 7 bases, J shed 3 bases, and the junction held 7 bases outside the gene matches. Per the germline V gene, CDR1 is LGHNA and CDR2 is YNFKEQ. V gene TRBV4-2 combines with J gene TRBJ2-5; 8 nucleotides align to TRBD2. This TCR came from a man younger than 30 in good health. Sequencing was done on a sample of blood. For the CDR3, the DNA is TGTGCCAGCACTCCAGCGGGGGAGGAAGAGACCCAGTACTTC. It is translated as CASTPAGEEETQYF.